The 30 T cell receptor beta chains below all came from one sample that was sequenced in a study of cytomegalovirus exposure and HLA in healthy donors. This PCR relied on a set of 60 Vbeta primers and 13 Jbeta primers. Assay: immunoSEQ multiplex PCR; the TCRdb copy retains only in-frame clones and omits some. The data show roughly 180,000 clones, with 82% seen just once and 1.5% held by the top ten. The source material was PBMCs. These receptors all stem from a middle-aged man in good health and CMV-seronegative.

The chain's CDR3 is CASSPLTGGEQYF. CDR3 nucleotides: TGTGCCAGCTCACCACTTACAGGGGGCGAGCAGTACTTC. V and J are TRBV18 and TRBJ2-7; 8 nucleotides match TRBD1. Trimming took 1 base from V and 6 from J; bases not matched to a gene: 2. This CDR3 spans 13 amino acids. The germline CDR1 and CDR2 sequences are KGHSH and LQKENI.

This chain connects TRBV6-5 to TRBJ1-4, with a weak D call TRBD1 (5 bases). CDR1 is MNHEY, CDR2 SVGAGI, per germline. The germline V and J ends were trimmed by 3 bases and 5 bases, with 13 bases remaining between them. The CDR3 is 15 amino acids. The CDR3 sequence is CASSYEATVNEKLFF. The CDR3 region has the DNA TGTGCCAGCAGTTATGAGGCGACAGTAAATGAAAAACTGTTTTTT.

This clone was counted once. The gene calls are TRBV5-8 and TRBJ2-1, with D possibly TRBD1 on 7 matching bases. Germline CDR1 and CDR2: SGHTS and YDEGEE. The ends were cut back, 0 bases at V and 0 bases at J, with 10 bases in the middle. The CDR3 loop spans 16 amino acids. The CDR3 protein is CASSLAGGSSYNEQFF. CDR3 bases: TGTGCCAGCAGCTTGGCAGGGGGGAGCTCCTACAATGAGCAGTTCTTC.

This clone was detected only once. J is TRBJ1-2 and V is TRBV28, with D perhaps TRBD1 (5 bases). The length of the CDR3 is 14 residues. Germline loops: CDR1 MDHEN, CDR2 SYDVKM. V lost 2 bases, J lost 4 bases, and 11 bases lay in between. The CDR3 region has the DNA TGTGCCAGCAGTTTAATCGGGGGTCCCTATGGCTACACCTTC. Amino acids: CASSLIGGPYGYTF.

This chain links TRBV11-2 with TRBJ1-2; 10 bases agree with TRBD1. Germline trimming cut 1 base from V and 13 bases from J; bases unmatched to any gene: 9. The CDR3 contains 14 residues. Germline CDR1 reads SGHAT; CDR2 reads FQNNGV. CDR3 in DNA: TGTGCCAGCAGCTTAGTAAGAGGGACAGGGGACTTCACCTTC. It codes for CASSLVRGTGDFTF.

CDR3 bases: TGTGCCAGTAGTACCGGGACAATGAACACCGGGGAGCTGTTTTTT. The encoded protein is CASSTGTMNTGELFF. V gene TRBV19 combines with J gene TRBJ2-2, with D tentatively TRBD1 (6 bases). Germline CDR1 reads LNHDA; CDR2 reads SQIVND (reference sequence). Between the trimmed V and J ends, which lost 4 bases and 1 base, there was a span of 10 bases. The CDR3 consists of 15 residues.

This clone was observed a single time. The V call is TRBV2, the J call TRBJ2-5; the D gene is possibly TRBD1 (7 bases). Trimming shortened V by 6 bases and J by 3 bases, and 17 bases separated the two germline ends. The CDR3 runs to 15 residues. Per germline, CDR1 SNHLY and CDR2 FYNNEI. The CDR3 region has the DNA TGTGCCAGCAGCGGGGGACAGCCAGACAAAGAGACCCAGTACTTC. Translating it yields CASSGGQPDKETQYF.

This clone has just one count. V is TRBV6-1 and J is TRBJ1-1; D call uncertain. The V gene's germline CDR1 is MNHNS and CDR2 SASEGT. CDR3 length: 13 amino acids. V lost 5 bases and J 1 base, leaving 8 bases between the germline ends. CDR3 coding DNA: TGTGCCAGCAGTCCCCAAGCGAACACTGAAGCTTTCTTT. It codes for CASSPQANTEAFF.

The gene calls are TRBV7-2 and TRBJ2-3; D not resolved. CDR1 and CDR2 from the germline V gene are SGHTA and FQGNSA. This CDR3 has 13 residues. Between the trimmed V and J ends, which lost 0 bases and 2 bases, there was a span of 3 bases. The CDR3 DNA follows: TGTGCCAGCAGCTTAGCCTACACAGATACGCAGTATTTT. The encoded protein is CASSLAYTDTQYF.

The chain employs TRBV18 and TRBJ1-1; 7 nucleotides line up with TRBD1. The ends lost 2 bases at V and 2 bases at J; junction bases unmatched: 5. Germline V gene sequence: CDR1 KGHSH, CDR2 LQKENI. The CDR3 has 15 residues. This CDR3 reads CASSPMTGLNTEAFF. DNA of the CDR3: TGTGCCAGCTCACCAATGACAGGGCTTAACACTGAAGCTTTCTTT.

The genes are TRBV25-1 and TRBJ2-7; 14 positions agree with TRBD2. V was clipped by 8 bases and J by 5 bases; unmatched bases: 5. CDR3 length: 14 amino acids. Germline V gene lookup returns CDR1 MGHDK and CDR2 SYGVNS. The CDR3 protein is CASGTSGRTDEQYF. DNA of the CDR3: TGTGCCAGCGGGACTAGCGGGAGAACAGACGAGCAGTACTTC.

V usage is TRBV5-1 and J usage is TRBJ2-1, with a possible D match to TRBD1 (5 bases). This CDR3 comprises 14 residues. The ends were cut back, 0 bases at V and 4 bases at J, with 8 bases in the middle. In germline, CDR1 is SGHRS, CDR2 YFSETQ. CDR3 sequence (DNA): TGCGCCAGCAGCTTGGGACAGAGATACAATGAGCAGTTCTTC. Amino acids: CASSLGQRYNEQFF.

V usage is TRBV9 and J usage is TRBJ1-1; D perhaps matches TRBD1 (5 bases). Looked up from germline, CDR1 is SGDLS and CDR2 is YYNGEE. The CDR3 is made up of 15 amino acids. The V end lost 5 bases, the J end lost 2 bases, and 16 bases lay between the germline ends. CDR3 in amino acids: CASSDGRGANTEAFF. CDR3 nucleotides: TGTGCCAGCAGTGATGGGCGGGGCGCCAACACTGAAGCTTTCTTT.

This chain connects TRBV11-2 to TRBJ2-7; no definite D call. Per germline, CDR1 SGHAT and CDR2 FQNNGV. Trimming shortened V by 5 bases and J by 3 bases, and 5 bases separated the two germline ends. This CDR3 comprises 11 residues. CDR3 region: CASSPFYEQYF. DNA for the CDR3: TGTGCCAGCAGCCCTTTCTACGAGCAGTACTTC.

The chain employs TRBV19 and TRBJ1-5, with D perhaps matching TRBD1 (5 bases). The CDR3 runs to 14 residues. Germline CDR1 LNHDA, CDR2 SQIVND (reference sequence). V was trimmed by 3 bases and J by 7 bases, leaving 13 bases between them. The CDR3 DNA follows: TGTGCCAGTAGTATGTCGGGGGTGGGGCAGCCCCAGCATTTT. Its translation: CASSMSGVGQPQHF.

Here the CDR3 DNA reads TGTGCCAGAAGCAACGGGACTAGCGGGAGTAATGAGCAGTTCTTC. Translation gives CARSNGTSGSNEQFF. The J gene is TRBJ2-1, the V gene TRBV7-5; the table calls TRBD2, which could not be checked here. TRBV7-5 is a known pseudogene. The CDR3 runs to 15 residues.

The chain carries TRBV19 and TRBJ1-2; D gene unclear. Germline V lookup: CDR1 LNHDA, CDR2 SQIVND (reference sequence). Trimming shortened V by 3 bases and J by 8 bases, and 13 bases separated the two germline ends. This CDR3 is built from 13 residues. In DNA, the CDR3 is TGTGCCAGTAGTATCTTGGACGGGGTCGGCTACACCTTC. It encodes CASSILDGVGYTF. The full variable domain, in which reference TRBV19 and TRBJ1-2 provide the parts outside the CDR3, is DGGITQSPKYLFRKEGQNVTLSCEQNLNHDAMYWYRQDPGQGLRLIYYSQIVNDFQKGDIAEGYSVSREKKESFPLTVTSAQKNPTAFYLCASSILDGVGYTFGSGTRLTVV.

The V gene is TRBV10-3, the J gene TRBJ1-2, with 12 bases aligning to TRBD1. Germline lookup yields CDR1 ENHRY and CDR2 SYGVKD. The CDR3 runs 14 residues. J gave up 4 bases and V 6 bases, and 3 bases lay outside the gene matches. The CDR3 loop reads CAIRPGQGAYGYTF. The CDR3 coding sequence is TGTGCCATCAGACCGGGACAGGGGGCCTATGGCTACACCTTC.

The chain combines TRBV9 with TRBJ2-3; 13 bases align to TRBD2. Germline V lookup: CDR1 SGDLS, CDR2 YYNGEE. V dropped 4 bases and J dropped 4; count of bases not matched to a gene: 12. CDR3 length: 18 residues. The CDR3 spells CASSPLPGLAGVSDTQYF. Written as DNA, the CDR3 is TGTGCCAGCAGCCCCCTGCCCGGACTAGCGGGAGTGTCAGATACGCAGTATTTT.

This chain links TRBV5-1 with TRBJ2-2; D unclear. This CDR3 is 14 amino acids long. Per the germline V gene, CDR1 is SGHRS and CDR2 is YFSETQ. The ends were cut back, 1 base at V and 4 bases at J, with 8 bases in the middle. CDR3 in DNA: TGCGCCAGCAGCTTGAGAGTAAGCACCGGGGAGCTGTTTTTT. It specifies CASSLRVSTGELFF. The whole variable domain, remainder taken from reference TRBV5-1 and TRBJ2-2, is KAGVTQTPRYLIKTRGQQVTLSCSPISGHRSVSWYQQTPGQGLQFLFEYFSETQRNKGNFPGRFSGRQFSNSRSEMNVSTLELGDSALYLCASSLRVSTGELFFGEGSRLTVL.

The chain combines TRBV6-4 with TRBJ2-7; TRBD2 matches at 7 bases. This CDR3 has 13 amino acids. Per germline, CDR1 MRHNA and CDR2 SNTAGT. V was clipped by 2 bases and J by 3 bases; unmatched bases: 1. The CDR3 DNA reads TGTGCCAGCAGTGACCCGGGAGGCTACGAGCAGTACTTC. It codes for CASSDPGGYEQYF.

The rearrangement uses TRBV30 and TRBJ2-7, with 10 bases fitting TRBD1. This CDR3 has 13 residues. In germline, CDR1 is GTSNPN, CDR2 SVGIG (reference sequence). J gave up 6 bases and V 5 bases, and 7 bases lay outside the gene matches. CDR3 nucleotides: TGTGCCTGGGGACAAGGACAGGGGGGCGAGCAGTACTTC. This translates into CAWGQGQGGEQYF.

This chain's CDR3 is CASSLRSSQGPSNYGYTF. The CDR3 DNA follows: TGCGCCAGCAGCTTGAGAAGCTCACAGGGGCCCTCGAACTATGGCTACACCTTC. This rearrangement joins TRBV5-1 to TRBJ1-2; 7 bases are a match to TRBD1. This CDR3 has 18 residues. Per germline, CDR1 SGHRS and CDR2 YFSETQ. The trim removed 1 base at V and 2 bases at J, leaving 14 bases unmatched.

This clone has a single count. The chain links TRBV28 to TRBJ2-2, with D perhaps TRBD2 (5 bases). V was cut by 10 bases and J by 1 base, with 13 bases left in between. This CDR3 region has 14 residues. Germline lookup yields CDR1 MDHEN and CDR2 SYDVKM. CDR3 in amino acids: CATWVGRNTGELFF. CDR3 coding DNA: TGTGCCACCTGGGTTGGGAGGAACACCGGGGAGCTGTTTTTT.

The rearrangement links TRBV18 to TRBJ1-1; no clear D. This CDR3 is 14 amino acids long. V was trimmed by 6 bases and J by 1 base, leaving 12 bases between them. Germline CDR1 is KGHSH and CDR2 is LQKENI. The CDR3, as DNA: TGTGCCAGCTCCTCAATTGGGAGGAACACTGAAGCTTTCTTT. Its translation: CASSSIGRNTEAFF.

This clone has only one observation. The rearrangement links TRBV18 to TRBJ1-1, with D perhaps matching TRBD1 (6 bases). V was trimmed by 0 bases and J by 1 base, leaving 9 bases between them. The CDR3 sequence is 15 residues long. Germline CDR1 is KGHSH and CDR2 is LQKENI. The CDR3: CASSPPQGKNTEAFF. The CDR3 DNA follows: TGTGCCAGCTCACCACCTCAGGGGAAGAACACTGAAGCTTTCTTT.

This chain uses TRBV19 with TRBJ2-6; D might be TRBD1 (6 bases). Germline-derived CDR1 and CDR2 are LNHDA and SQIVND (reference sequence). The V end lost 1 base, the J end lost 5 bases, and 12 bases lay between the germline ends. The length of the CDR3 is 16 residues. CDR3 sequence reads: CASSIARGFRANVLTF. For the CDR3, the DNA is TGTGCCAGTAGTATAGCGAGGGGGTTTAGGGCCAACGTCCTGACTTTC.

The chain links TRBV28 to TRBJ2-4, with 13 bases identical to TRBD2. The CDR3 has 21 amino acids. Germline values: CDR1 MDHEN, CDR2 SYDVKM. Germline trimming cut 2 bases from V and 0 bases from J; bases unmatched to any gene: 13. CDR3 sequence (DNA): TGTGCCAGCAGTTTACCCAGCCCTGAACTAGCGGGGGGGATAGCCAAAAACATTCAGTACTTC. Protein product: CASSLPSPELAGGIAKNIQYF.

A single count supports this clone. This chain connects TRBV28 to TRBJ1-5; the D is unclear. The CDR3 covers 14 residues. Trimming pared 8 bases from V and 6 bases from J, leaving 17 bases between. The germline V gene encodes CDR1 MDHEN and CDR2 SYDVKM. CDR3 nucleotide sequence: TGTGCCAGCTTGCGTGGAGGCGGGAGTCAGCCCCAGCATTTT. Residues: CASLRGGGSQPQHF.

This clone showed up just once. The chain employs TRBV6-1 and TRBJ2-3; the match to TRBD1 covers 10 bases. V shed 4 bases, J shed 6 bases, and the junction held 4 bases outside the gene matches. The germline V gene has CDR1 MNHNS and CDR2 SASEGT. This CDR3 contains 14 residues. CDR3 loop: CASSGQGARDTQYF. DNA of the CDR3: TGTGCCAGCAGTGGACAGGGGGCGAGGGATACGCAGTATTTT.